This is a list of T cell receptor beta chains from one sample in a study of somatic mutations in cytotoxic T cells in rheumatoid arthritis. Some clones are missing from TCRdb's copy, which holds only in-frame ones; the method was immunoSEQ multiplex PCR. The repertoire holds 8,900 or so clones, with more than 60% as singletons. Input material: CD8+ T cells sorted from blood. The source of these receptors is an adult with rheumatoid arthritis. Each CDR3 is given with its conserved first and last residue.

>TRBV25-1|TRBJ1-6
CASRGVSYNSPLHF
>TRBV29-1|TRBJ1-1
CSVEGGEGMNTEAFF
>TRBV9|TRBJ2-5
CASSVGSIQETQYF
>TRBV29-1|TRBJ1-1
CSVELQMNTEAFF
>TRBV19|TRBJ2-1
CASSKQGYLYNEQFF
>TRBV6-1|TRBJ2-7
CASSEGAGEGEQYF
>TRBV14|TRBJ2-1
CASSQVGGRYNEQFF
>TRBV15|TRBJ2-3
CATSRELAGVDTQYF
>TRBV7-2|TRBJ1-1
CASSLSGGGTEAFF
>TRBV11-3|TRBJ2-2
CASSSRDNPNTGELFF
>TRBV28|TRBJ1-6
CASRSRGDNSPLHF
>TRBV7-9|TRBJ2-7
CASSLETGGPYEQYF
>TRBV6-1|TRBJ2-3
CASSEFGGSRLDTQYF
>TRBV29-1|TRBJ1-2
CSVTGGYGYTF
>TRBV4-2|TRBJ2-7
CASSQDEVGYEQYF
>TRBV29-1|TRBJ2-1
CSAPEERGGRNEQFF
>TRBV30|TRBJ2-7
CAWETGGYEQYF
>TRBV5-6|TRBJ2-7
CASSLVQGADEQYF
>TRBV28|TRBJ1-3
CASSLWGNTIYF
>TRBV6-5|TRBJ1-2
CASSTGLRGGYTF
>TRBV28|TRBJ2-7
CASSALIETGLAYEQYF